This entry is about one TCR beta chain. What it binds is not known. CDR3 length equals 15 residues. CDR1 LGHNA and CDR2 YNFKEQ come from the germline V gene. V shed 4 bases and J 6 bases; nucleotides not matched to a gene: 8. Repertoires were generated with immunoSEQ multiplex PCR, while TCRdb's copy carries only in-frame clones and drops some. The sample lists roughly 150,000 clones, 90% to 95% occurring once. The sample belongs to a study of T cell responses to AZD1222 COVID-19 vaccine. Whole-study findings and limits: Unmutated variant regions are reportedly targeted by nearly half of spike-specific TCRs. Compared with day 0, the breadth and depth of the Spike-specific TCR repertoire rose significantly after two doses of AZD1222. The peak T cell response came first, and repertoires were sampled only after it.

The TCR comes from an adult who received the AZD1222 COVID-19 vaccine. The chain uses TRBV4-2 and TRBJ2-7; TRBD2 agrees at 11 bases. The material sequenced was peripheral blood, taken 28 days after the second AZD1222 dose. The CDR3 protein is CASSRTSGGQPEQYF. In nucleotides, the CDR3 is TGTGCCAGCAGCCGTACTAGCGGGGGACAACCCGAGCAGTACTTC.